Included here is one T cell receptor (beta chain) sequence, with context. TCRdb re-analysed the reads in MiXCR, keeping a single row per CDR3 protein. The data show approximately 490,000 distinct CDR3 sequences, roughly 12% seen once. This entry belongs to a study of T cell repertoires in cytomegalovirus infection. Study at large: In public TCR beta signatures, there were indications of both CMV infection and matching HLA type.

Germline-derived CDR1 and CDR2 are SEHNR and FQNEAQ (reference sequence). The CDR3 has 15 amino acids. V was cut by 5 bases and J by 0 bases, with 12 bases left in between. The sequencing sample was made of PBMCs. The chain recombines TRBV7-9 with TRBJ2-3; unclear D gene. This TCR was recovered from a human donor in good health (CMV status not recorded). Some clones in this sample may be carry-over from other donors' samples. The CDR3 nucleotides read TGTGCCAGCAGCGAGGACGTAACTAGCACAGATACGCAGTATTTT. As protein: CASSEDVTSTDTQYF. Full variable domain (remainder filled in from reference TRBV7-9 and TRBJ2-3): DTGVSQNPRHKITKRGQNVTFRCDPISEHNRLYWYRQTLGQGPEFLTYFQNEAQLEKSRLLSDRFSAERPKGSFSTLEIQRTEQGDSAMYLCASSEDVTSTDTQYFGPGTRLTVL.